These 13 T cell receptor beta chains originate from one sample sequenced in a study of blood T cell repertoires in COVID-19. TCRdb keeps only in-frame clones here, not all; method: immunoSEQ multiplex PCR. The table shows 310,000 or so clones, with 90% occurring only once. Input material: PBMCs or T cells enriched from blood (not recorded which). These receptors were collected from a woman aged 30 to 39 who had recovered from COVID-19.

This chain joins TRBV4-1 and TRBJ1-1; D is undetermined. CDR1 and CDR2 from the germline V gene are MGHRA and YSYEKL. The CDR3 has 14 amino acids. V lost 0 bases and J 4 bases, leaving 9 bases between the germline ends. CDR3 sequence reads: CASSQESTFTEAFF. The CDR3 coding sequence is TGCGCCAGCAGCCAAGAAAGTACTTTCACTGAAGCTTTCTTT.

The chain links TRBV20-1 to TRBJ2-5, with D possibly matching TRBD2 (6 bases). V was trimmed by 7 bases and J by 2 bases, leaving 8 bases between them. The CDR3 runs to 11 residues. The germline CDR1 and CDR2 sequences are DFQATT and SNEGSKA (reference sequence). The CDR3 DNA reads TGCAGTGGGGGGAGGCAAGAGACCCAGTACTTC. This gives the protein CSGGRQETQYF.

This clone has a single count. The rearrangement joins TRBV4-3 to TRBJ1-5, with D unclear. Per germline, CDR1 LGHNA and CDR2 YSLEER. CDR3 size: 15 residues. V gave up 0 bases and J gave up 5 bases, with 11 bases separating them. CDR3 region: CASSQDLGRDQPQHF. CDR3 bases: TGCGCCAGCAGCCAAGATCTGGGGAGAGATCAGCCCCAGCATTTT.

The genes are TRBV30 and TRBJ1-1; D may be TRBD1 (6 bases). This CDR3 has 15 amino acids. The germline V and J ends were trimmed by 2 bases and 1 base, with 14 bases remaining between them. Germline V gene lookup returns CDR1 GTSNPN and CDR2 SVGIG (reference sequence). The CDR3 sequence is CAWSKLTGWNTEAFF. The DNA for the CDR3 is TGTGCCTGGAGTAAGTTGACAGGTTGGAACACTGAAGCTTTCTTT.

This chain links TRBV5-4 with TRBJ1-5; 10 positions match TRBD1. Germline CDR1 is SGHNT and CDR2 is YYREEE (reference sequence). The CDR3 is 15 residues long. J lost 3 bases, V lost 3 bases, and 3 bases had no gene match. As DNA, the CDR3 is TGTGCCAGCAGCTCGGGACAGGGGCCCAATCAGCCCCAGCATTTT. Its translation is CASSSGQGPNQPQHF. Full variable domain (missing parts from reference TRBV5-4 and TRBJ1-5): ETGVTQSPTHLIKTRGQQVTLRCSSQSGHNTVSWYQQALGQGPQFIFQYYREEENGRGNFPPRFSGLQFPNYSSELNVNALELDDSALYLCASSSGQGPNQPQHFGDGTRLSIL.

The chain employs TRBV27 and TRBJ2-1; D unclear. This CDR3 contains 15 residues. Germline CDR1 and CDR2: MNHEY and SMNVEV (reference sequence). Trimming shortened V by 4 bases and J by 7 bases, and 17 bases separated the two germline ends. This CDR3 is CASSSSGGGKNEQFF. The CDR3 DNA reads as TGTGCCAGCAGTTCCAGTGGCGGCGGTAAGAATGAGCAGTTCTTC.

This chain's CDR3 is CASSPPMRGSNQPQHF. Written as DNA, the CDR3 is TGTGCCAGCTCACCACCGATGCGAGGGAGCAATCAGCCCCAGCATTTT. V gene TRBV18 combines with J gene TRBJ1-5; no firm D call. The CDR3 totals 16 residues. Between the trimmed V and J ends, which lost 0 bases and 1 base, there was a span of 10 bases. Germline CDR1 is KGHSH and CDR2 is LQKENI.

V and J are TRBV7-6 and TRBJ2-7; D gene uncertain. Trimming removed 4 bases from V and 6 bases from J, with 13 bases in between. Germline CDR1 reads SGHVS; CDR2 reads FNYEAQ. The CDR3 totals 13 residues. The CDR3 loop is CASSSNLGFEQYF. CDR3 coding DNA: TGTGCCAGCAGCTCCAACCTTGGCTTCGAGCAGTACTTC.

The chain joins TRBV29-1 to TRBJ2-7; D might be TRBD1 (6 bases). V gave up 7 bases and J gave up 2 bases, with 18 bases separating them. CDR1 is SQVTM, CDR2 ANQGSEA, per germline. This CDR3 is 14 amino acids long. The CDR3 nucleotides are TGCAGCGCTATCAGAGACAGGAGTCCCTACGAGCAGTACTTC. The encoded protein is CSAIRDRSPYEQYF.

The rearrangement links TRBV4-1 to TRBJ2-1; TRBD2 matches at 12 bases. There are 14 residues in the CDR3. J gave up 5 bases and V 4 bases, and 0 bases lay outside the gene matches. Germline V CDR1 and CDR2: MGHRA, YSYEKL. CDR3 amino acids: CASSRTSGNNEQFF. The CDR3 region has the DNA TGCGCCAGCAGCCGGACTAGCGGGAACAATGAGCAGTTCTTC.

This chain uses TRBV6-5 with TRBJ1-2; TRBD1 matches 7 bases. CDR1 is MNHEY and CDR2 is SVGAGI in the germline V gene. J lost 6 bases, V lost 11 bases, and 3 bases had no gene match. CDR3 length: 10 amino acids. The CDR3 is CASRGDGYTF. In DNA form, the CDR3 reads TGTGCCTCCAGGGGGGATGGCTACACCTTC.

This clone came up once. The CDR3 nucleotides are TGTGCCACCAGCCCCGGGCAGACAGGGAGAGGCACTAATGAAAAACTGTTTTTT. Translating gives CATSPGQTGRGTNEKLFF. This sequence joins TRBV15 and TRBJ1-4; 7 nucleotides match TRBD1. Looked up from germline, CDR1 is LNHNV and CDR2 is YYDKDF (reference sequence). This CDR3 is 18 amino acids long. The J segment lost 2 bases and the V segment lost 5 bases, leaving 14 bases of the junction unmatched.

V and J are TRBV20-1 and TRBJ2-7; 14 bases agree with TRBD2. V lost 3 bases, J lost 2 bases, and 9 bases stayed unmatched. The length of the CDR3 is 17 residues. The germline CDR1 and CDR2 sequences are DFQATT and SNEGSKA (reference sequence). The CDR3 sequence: CSASSGTSGSLPYEQYF. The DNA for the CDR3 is TGCAGTGCTAGTTCCGGGACTAGCGGGAGTCTACCCTACGAGCAGTACTTC.